The entry below describes one T cell receptor (beta chain). These data come from a study of blood T cell repertoires in COVID-19. Background on the study: Sources were T cells, B-cell-depleted T cells, or PBMCs; the material itself was cDNA or gDNA.

The V end lost 3 bases, the J end lost 3 bases, and 11 bases lay between the germline ends. CDR3 length: 15 residues. Germline loops: CDR1 SGHTA, CDR2 FQGTGA. Original processing notes: Reference gene primer amplification in the assay estimated nucleated cell counts. TCRdb's copy holds only in-frame clones and misses some; the assay was immunoSEQ multiplex PCR. The DNA was the basis for D and trimming; V, J and clone size are from that table. The data contain about 140,000 clones, about 89% of them singletons. This TCR was sampled from a man aged 55 to 70 with active or convalescent COVID-19. V is TRBV7-3 and J is TRBJ2-2; weak D call: TRBD2 (6 bases). Source material: peripheral blood. DNA for the CDR3: TGTGCCAGCAGCTTGTCTAGCGTCGACACCGGGGAGCTGTTTTTT. Translating it yields CASSLSSVDTGELFF.